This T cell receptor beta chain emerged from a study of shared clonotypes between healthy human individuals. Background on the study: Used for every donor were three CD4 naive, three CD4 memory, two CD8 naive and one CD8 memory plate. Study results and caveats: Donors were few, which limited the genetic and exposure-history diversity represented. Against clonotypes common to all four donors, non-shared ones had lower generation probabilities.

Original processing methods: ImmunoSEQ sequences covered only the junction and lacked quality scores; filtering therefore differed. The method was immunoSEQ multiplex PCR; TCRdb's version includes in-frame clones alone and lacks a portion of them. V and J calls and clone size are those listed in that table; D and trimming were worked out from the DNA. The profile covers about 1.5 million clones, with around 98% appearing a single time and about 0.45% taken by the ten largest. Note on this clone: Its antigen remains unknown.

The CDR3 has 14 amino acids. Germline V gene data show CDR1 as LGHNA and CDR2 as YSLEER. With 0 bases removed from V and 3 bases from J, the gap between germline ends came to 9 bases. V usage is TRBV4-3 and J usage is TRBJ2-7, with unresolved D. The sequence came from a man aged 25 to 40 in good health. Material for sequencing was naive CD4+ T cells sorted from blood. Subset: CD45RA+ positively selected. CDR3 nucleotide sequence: TGCGCCAGCAGCCAAGATTTCGGAGTCTACGAGCAGTACTTC. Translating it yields CASSQDFGVYEQYF.